A selection of T cell receptor beta chains follows, all from one sample in a study of CD4 and CD8 cells across lung adenocarcinoma regions. A single record per CDR3 protein comes from TCRdb applying MiXCR to the PCR reads. The table lists tens of thousands of distinct CDR3 sequences, roughly half of them singletons, with roughly a quarter in the top ten. Source material: CD8+ T cells from the center of a lung tumor. The receptors stem from a female donor with lung adenocarcinoma. The CD4 and CD8 labels of this study may be unreliable. CDR3s include the opening cysteine and the closing phenylalanine or tryptophan. D genes are given only for firm matches. The size entry is marked missing in some rows and otherwise reads once, few, many or a size class.

size	D	V	J	DNA	CDR3
.	.	TRBV6-1	TRBJ1-5	TGTGCCAGCAGTGAATTTGGGGTGACGGGTCAGCCCCAGCATTTT	CASSEFGVTGQPQHF
.	.	TRBV29-1	TRBJ2-5	TGCAGCGCCCACGGGGGGCTACGAGAGACCCAGTACTTC	CSAHGGLRETQYF
few	.	TRBV10-2	TRBJ2-7	TGCGCCAGCAGTACCATACAGGCCTACGAGCAGTACTTC	CASSTIQAYEQYF
many	.	TRBV6-1	TRBJ1-5	TGTGCCAGCAGTACAAATCGTTATAGCAATCAGCCCCAGCATTTT	CASSTNRYSNQPQHF
.	.	TRBV6-1	TRBJ2-7	TGTGCCAGCAAGCTAGACCCCGGGACTGTATACGAGCAGTACTTC	CASKLDPGTVYEQYF
.	TRBD2	TRBV14	TRBJ2-1	TGTGCCAGCAGCCAATTGGAGCGGGGCCTTTGGAATGAGCAGTTCTTC	CASSQLERGLWNEQFF
many	.	TRBV6-1	TRBJ1-2	TGTGCCAGCAGTGTGACGGATTATGGCTACACCTTC	CASSVTDYGYTF
few	.	TRBV6-1	TRBJ2-5	TGTGCCGGACGGATATACGGGGAGACCCAGTACTTC	CAGRIYGETQYF
many	TRBD2	TRBV5-1	TRBJ2-5	TGCGCCAGCAGCCCGCGGACTAGCGGGCAAGAGACCCAGTACTTC	CASSPRTSGQETQYF
.	.	TRBV6-5	TRBJ1-6	TGTGCCAGCAGTTACTCGACGGCAGGGGCCCTCTATAATTCACCCCTCCACTTT	CASSYSTAGALYNSPLHF
few	TRBD2	TRBV10-2	TRBJ2-1	TGCGCCAGCAGTGACTTCGTGGGACTAGCGACCACAAATGAGCAGTTCTTC	CASSDFVGLATTNEQFF
few	.	TRBV10-1	TRBJ1-2	TGCGCCAGCAGATGGGCTTGTGGCTACACCTTC	CASRWACGYTF
.	.	TRBV6-1	TRBJ1-1	TGTGCCAGCAGCTGTGCTAACACTGAATACTCCTTT	CASSCANTEYSF
.	TRBD2	TRBV3-1	TRBJ2-6	TGTGCCAGCAGCCGGCTAGCGGGTAACTCTGGGGCCAACGTCCTGACTTTC	CASSRLAGNSGANVLTF
many	.	TRBV6-1	TRBJ2-1	TGTGCCAGCAGCCTTTATATAGCGGAGCAGTTCTTC	CASSLYIAEQFF
once	TRBD2	TRBV7-3	TRBJ2-5	TGTGCCAGCAGCTTGGGAGGGCCCCAAGAGACCCAGTACTTC	CASSLGGPQETQYF
many	TRBD1	TRBV6-1	TRBJ1-2	TGTGCCAGCGGTGAACAGGGGTCAACCCTCTATGGCTACACCTTC	CASGEQGSTLYGYTF
.	.	TRBV4-3	TRBJ2-5	TGCGCCAGCAGCCAAGCGAGGGGGGACCAAGAGACCCAGTACTTC	CASSQARGDQETQYF
few	TRBD2	TRBV6-1	TRBJ2-1	TGTGCCAGCAGCACCGGGACTAGCAATGAGCAGTTCTTC	CASSTGTSNEQFF
many	TRBD2	TRBV6-1	TRBJ2-7	TGTGCCAGCTGGGGACTAGCGGGAGATTTCGAGCAGTACTTC	CASWGLAGDFEQYF
.	.	TRBV27	TRBJ2-4	TGTGCCAGCAGTCTACGGTTCTTTTACGTTCAGTACTTC	CASSLRFFYVQYF
.	TRBD2	TRBV7-3	TRBJ2-3	TGTGCCGGCAGCGGGGGCCCCGACCCTGATACGCAGTATTTT	CAGSGGPDPDTQYF
.	TRBD2	TRBV6-1	TRBJ2-1	TGTGCCAGCAGTCCCTTAGCGGGAGGCTCCAGCGAGCAGTTCTTC	CASSPLAGGSSEQFF
many	TRBD2	TRBV28	TRBJ2-2	TGTGCCAGCAGTTTAGTCCGGGGGGGGGGCGACACCGGGGAGCTGTTTTTT	CASSLVRGGGDTGELFF
.	.	TRBV6-1	TRBJ2-3	TGTGCCAGCAGTAGCGCTGCTGTGAACACAGGTGCGCAGTATTTT	CASSSAAVNTGAQYF
.	TRBD2	TRBV6-1	TRBJ2-2	TGTGCCAGCAGAAGGAGCGGGAGTGTGGCCGGGGAGCTGTTTTTT	CASRRSGSVAGELFF
.	.	TRBV6-1	TRBJ2-7	TGTGCCAGCAGTGAAACACGGACAGACCGCCCCTACGAGCAGTACTTC	CASSETRTDRPYEQYF
.	.	TRBV6-4	TRBJ2-1	TGTGCCAGCAGTGACGGTGACTCGGGGGTCTACAATGAGCAGTTCTTC	CASSDGDSGVYNEQFF
.	.	TRBV6-1	TRBJ2-7	TGTGCCAGCCAGAGCGTCTCGGGGCTGTGGGCCAAAAATACGCAGTACTTC	CASQSVSGLWAKNTQYF